The rows below give T cell receptor beta chains drawn from one sample of a study of blood T cell repertoires in COVID-19. Measured with immunoSEQ multiplex PCR; TCRdb has only the in-frame clones, and not every one. The table includes nearly 80,000 clones, roughly 80% detected once. Sequenced sample: peripheral blood. The receptors were sampled from a man between 60 and 75 years old with active or convalescent COVID-19. Both conserved end residues are part of each CDR3. D genes are given only for firm matches. The size of a clone is reported for some rows only, either as once, few or many, or as a class for expanded clones.

V gene	J gene	clone size	D gene	CDR3 protein	CDR3 DNA
TRBV19	TRBJ1-5	-	TRBD1	CASSPWDRGRVNQPQHF	TGTGCCAGTAGTCCGTGGGACAGGGGGCGCGTCAATCAGCCCCAGCATTTT
TRBV7-2	TRBJ2-7	-	-	CASSRTDRSDEQYF	TGTGCCAGCAGCCGTACCGACAGGTCCGACGAGCAGTACTTC
TRBV30	TRBJ1-2	-	-	CAHGEGGYTF	TGTGCTCACGGGGAAGGGGGCTACACCTTC
TRBV19	TRBJ2-2	once	TRBD2	CASSPGSGGSGELFF	TGTGCCAGTAGTCCAGGTAGCGGGGGTTCCGGGGAGCTGTTTTTT
TRBV5-1	TRBJ1-4	-	TRBD1	CASSSDRASNEKLFF	TGCGCCAGCAGCTCCGACAGGGCCAGTAATGAAAAACTGTTTTTT
TRBV4-3	TRBJ2-7	-	-	CASSGGMPGQTTQYF	TGCGCCAGCAGCGGGGGGATGCCGGGACAGACCACTCAGTACTTC
TRBV7-2	TRBJ1-3	-	-	CASSPLGNTIYF	TGTGCCAGCAGCCCCTTGGGAAACACCATATATTTT
TRBV27	TRBJ1-2	-	-	CASSFRGSHGYTF	TGTGCCAGCAGTTTCCGAGGGTCCCATGGCTACACCTTC
TRBV7-9	TRBJ2-5	-	TRBD1	CASSVQGAGETQYF	TGTGCCAGCAGCGTACAGGGGGCGGGGGAGACCCAGTACTTC
TRBV27	TRBJ1-5	-	TRBD1	CASSWTGAMQPQHF	TGTGCCAGCAGTTGGACAGGGGCGATGCAGCCCCAGCATTTT
TRBV29-1	TRBJ1-1	-	TRBD1	CSVEADRTGWGNTEAFF	TGCAGCGTTGAAGCAGATAGGACAGGCTGGGGGAACACTGAAGCTTTCTTT
TRBV27	TRBJ1-2	-	-	CASSLRQGTYGYTF	TGTGCCAGCAGTTTGCGGCAGGGGACCTATGGCTACACCTTC
TRBV6-5	TRBJ2-5	-	TRBD2	CASKLAGSGETQYF	TGTGCCAGCAAACTAGCGGGGTCGGGGGAGACCCAGTACTTC
TRBV20-1	TRBJ2-1	-	TRBD2	CSASRLAAYNEQFF	TGCAGTGCTAGTAGACTAGCGGCCTACAATGAGCAGTTCTTC
TRBV7-6	TRBJ2-1	-	TRBD1	CASSLASGQGVGEQFF	TGTGCCAGCAGCTTAGCTTCCGGACAGGGGGTCGGTGAGCAGTTCTTC
TRBV9	TRBJ1-4	once	-	CASSLGSTNEKLFF	TGTGCCAGCAGCCTAGGGAGTACTAATGAAAAACTGTTTTTT
TRBV7-8	TRBJ2-7	many	-	CASSLEGLRYEQYF	TGTGCCAGCAGCTTAGAGGGACTCAGATACGAGCAGTACTTC
TRBV9	TRBJ1-2	-	TRBD1	CASSAIPGQGNYGYTF	TGTGCCAGCAGTGCCATACCGGGACAGGGAAACTATGGCTACACCTTC
TRBV19	TRBJ2-5	-	TRBD1	CASKRTGGGETQYF	TGTGCCAGCAAAAGGACAGGGGGGGGAGAGACCCAGTACTTC
TRBV2	TRBJ1-3	-	-	CASSPRSGSSGNTIYF	TGTGCCAGCAGCCCCCGCTCGGGGAGCTCTGGAAACACCATATATTTT
TRBV7-2	TRBJ1-6	-	-	CASSLVGGTGPPLHF	TGTGCCAGCAGCTTAGTCGGGGGGACGGGTCCACCCCTCCACTTT
TRBV29-1	TRBJ1-2	-	TRBD1	CSVEGTGVGYGYTF	TGCAGCGTTGAAGGGACAGGGGTAGGGTATGGCTACACCTTC
TRBV11-2	TRBJ2-7	once	-	CASSPLVGYEQYF	TGTGCCAGCAGCCCCCTAGTAGGCTACGAGCAGTACTTC
TRBV14	TRBJ2-3	-	-	CASSPLGARGSTDTQYF	TGTGCCAGCAGCCCCCTGGGGGCGAGGGGGTCCACAGATACGCAGTATTTT
TRBV4-3	TRBJ2-7	few	-	CASSQDRAGSYEQYF	TGCGCCAGCAGCCAAGATAGGGCAGGGTCCTACGAGCAGTACTTC
TRBV15	TRBJ2-1	-	TRBD2	CATSRVGRGGHNEQFF	TGTGCCACCAGCAGAGTCGGGCGGGGGGGCCACAATGAGCAGTTCTTC
TRBV20-1	TRBJ2-7	-	TRBD2	CSASATSTNHEQYF	TGCAGTGCTAGTGCGACTAGCACCAACCACGAGCAGTACTTC
TRBV13	TRBJ2-1	-	TRBD1	CASTGQGIAVREQFF	TGTGCCAGCACCGGACAGGGAATAGCGGTCAGGGAGCAGTTCTTC
TRBV5-1	TRBJ2-7	-	TRBD1	CASSPGQPYEQYF	TGCGCCAGCAGCCCGGGACAGCCTTACGAGCAGTACTTC
TRBV9	TRBJ2-1	-	TRBD2	CASSVESSGGPRQFF	TGTGCCAGCAGCGTAGAATCTAGCGGGGGGCCGCGGCAGTTCTTC
TRBV3-1/TRBV3-2	TRBJ2-7	-	TRBD2	CASSQEVQRGGPSEQYF	TGTGCCAGCAGCCAAGAGGTGCAACGGGGGGGCCCTAGCGAGCAGTACTTC
TRBV6-2/TRBV6-3	TRBJ2-5	-	-	CASSYLAGQETQYF	TGTGCCAGCAGTTACTTGGCGGGCCAAGAGACCCAGTACTTC
TRBV14	TRBJ2-3	few	-	CASSQWRMSRTDTQYF	TGTGCCAGCAGCCAATGGCGGATGTCCCGCACAGATACGCAGTATTTT
TRBV9	TRBJ1-2	medium-sized	TRBD1	CASSVTGDNGYTF	TGTGCCAGCAGCGTAACAGGGGACAATGGCTACACCTTC
TRBV7-9	TRBJ2-4	-	TRBD2	CASSARGTSLHFQYF	TGTGCCAGCAGCGCCAGGGGGACTAGCCTACATTTTCAGTACTTC
TRBV18	TRBJ1-1	-	TRBD1	CASSLRDSRLEAFF	TGTGCCAGCTCACTCCGGGACAGCCGGCTAGAAGCTTTCTTT
TRBV15	TRBJ2-7	-	-	CATRQRGSHEQYF	TGTGCCACCAGACAGAGAGGGAGCCACGAGCAGTACTTC
TRBV6-6	TRBJ1-4	-	-	CASSQTRTVEKLFF	TGTGCCAGCAGCCAAACCCGGACAGTTGAAAAACTGTTTTTT
TRBV15	TRBJ2-3	-	TRBD1	CATSRARTGGGDTQYF	TGTGCCACCAGCAGAGCTCGTACAGGGGGCGGCGATACGCAGTATTTT
TRBV9	TRBJ2-2	-	TRBD2	CASSVGGMSAGELFF	TGTGCCAGCAGCGTCGGGGGGATGAGTGCCGGGGAGCTGTTTTTT
TRBV29-1	TRBJ2-5	-	-	CSVEASWETQYF	TGCAGCGTTGAGGCTAGCTGGGAGACCCAGTACTTC
TRBV5-1	TRBJ2-3	-	-	CASSSRGGTDTQYF	TGCGCCAGCAGCTCGAGAGGAGGGACAGATACGCAGTATTTT
TRBV5-6	TRBJ2-7	few	-	CASSLVHRVGQNEQYF	TGTGCCAGCAGCTTGGTTCACAGGGTCGGCCAGAACGAGCAGTACTTC
TRBV2	TRBJ1-1	-	-	CASSEATMNTEAFF	TGTGCCAGCAGTGAAGCGACTATGAACACTGAAGCTTTCTTT
TRBV7-2	TRBJ1-2	-	TRBD1	CASSSRQGGYTF	TGTGCCAGCAGCTCCCGACAGGGTGGCTACACCTTC
TRBV12-3/TRBV12-4	TRBJ1-2	-	-	CASTFGGNGYTF	TGTGCCAGCACCTTCGGGGGAAATGGCTACACCTTC
TRBV6-4	TRBJ2-2	few	-	CASQGEANTGELFF	TGTGCCAGCCAAGGGGAGGCGAACACCGGGGAGCTGTTTTTT
TRBV12-3/TRBV12-4	TRBJ1-4	-	-	CASSFQGQEKLFF	TGTGCCAGCAGTTTCCAGGGTCAGGAAAAACTGTTTTTT